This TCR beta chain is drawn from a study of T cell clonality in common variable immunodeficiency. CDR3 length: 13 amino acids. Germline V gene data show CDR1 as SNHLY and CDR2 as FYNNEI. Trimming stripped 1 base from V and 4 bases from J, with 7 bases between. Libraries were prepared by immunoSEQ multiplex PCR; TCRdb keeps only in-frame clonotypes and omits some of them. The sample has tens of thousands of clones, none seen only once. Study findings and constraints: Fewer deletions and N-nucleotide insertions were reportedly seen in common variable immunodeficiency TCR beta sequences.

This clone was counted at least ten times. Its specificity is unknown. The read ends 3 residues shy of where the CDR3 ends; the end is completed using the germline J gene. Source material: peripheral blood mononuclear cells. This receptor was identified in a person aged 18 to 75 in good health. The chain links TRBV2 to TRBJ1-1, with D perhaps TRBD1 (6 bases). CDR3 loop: CASSEEGGTEAFF. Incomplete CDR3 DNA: TGTGCCAGCAGTGAAGAAGGGGGCACTGAA.